A selection of T cell receptor beta chains follows, all from one sample in a study of shared clonotypes between healthy human individuals. TCRdb's table, derived via immunoSEQ multiplex PCR, lists solely in-frame clones and lacks some. Of millions of clones in the sample, just over 90% were seen once. The sequencing input was naive CD4+ T cells sorted from blood. Every receptor here comes from a man between 18 and 35 years old in good health. Each CDR3 is given with its conserved first and last residue. D genes are given only for firm matches. Some rows mark clone size as missing; the rest say once, few, many or name a class of expanded clone.

d_gene	abundance	v_gene	j_gene	CDR3aa	CDR3nt
TRBD1	.	TRBV2	TRBJ1-2	CATRRGPDYGYTF	TGTGCCACCCGAAGGGGGCCCGATTATGGCTACACCTTC
TRBD1	.	TRBV7-2	TRBJ1-6	CASRTGTGKNSPLHF	TGTGCCAGCAGAACCGGGACAGGGAAAAATTCGCCCCTCCACTTT
.	.	TRBV6-5	TRBJ1-1	CASSYDQIAAEAFF	TGTGCCAGCAGTTACGATCAAATAGCCGCTGAAGCTTTCTTT
TRBD2	.	TRBV6-5	TRBJ2-3	CASRLTSGSTDTQYF	TGTGCCAGCAGACTGACTAGCGGAAGCACAGATACGCAGTATTTT
TRBD2	.	TRBV7-2	TRBJ2-7	CASSLPTSGRSWEQYF	TGTGCCAGCAGCTTACCGACTAGCGGGAGGTCGTGGGAGCAGTACTTC
.	.	TRBV11-3	TRBJ2-2	CASSLRVFRGDTGELFF	TGTGCCAGCAGCTTAAGGGTCTTTCGCGGGGACACCGGGGAGCTGTTTTTT
TRBD1	.	TRBV6-5	TRBJ2-5	CASTTGRETQYF	TGTGCCAGCACGACAGGGCGGGAGACCCAGTACTTC
.	.	TRBV5-4	TRBJ2-5	CASSLAGPSETQYF	TGTGCCAGCAGCTTGGCCGGGCCCTCGGAGACCCAGTACTTC
.	.	TRBV14	TRBJ1-2	CASSQGVAYGYTF	TGTGCCAGCAGCCAAGGGGTTGCCTATGGCTACACCTTC
.	.	TRBV6-5	TRBJ1-2	CASSYSGDFEGYGYTF	TGTGCCAGCAGTTACTCGGGGGACTTCGAGGGCTATGGCTACACCTTC
.	.	TRBV10-3	TRBJ2-7	CAISEAAVSSYEQYF	TGTGCCATCAGTGAGGCCGCTGTAAGCTCCTACGAGCAGTACTTC
TRBD2	.	TRBV5-1	TRBJ2-2	CASSLVPAGGTGELFF	TGCGCCAGCAGCTTGGTCCCAGCGGGGGGCACCGGGGAGCTGTTTTTT
.	.	TRBV28	TRBJ1-2	CASRGYGYTF	TGTGCCAGCAGGGGCTATGGCTACACCTTC
TRBD1	.	TRBV18	TRBJ1-2	CASSPGFQGGPNYGYTF	TGTGCCAGCTCACCGGGCTTTCAAGGGGGCCCGAACTATGGCTACACCTTC
.	.	TRBV19	TRBJ1-2	CASGDLNYGYTF	TGTGCCAGTGGGGACCTTAACTATGGCTACACCTTC
TRBD1	.	TRBV30	TRBJ2-7	CAWSARPGQREQYF	TGTGCCTGGAGTGCTCGTCCGGGACAGAGAGAGCAGTACTTC
.	.	TRBV6-1	TRBJ2-7	CASSDWVYEQYF	TGTGCCAGCAGTGATTGGGTCTACGAGCAGTACTTC
TRBD2	once	TRBV5-8	TRBJ2-7	CASSLRTSGFYEQYF	TGTGCCAGCAGCTTGAGGACTAGCGGGTTTTACGAGCAGTACTTC
.	.	TRBV2	TRBJ1-5	CASREETSGPQHF	TGTGCCAGCAGGGAGGAAACCTCGGGACCCCAGCATTTT
.	.	TRBV18	TRBJ2-7	CASSPPIGRGPHEQYF	TGTGCCAGCTCACCACCGATAGGCAGGGGTCCCCACGAGCAGTACTTC
.	.	TRBV14	TRBJ2-1	CASSRPGIWNEQFF	TGTGCCAGCAGCCGGCCAGGGATATGGAATGAGCAGTTCTTC
TRBD1	.	TRBV27	TRBJ2-3	CASSPRTGDADTQYF	TGTGCCAGCAGTCCTCGGACAGGGGATGCAGATACGCAGTATTTT
TRBD2	.	TRBV6-5	TRBJ2-3	CASSIGLATDTQYF	TGTGCCAGCAGTATTGGACTAGCGACAGATACGCAGTATTTT
.	.	TRBV27	TRBJ2-4	CASSLDGLGKNIQYF	TGTGCCAGCAGTTTAGATGGTTTAGGCAAAAACATTCAGTACTTC
.	few	TRBV5-1	TRBJ1-5	CASSETAGSNQPQHF	TGCGCCAGCAGCGAGACGGCCGGTAGCAATCAGCCCCAGCATTTT
.	.	TRBV7-9	TRBJ2-7	CASSSSGDYEQYF	TGTGCCAGCAGCTCAAGTGGAGACTACGAGCAGTACTTC
TRBD1	.	TRBV5-6	TRBJ1-2	CASSFRATGGRGYTF	TGTGCCAGCAGCTTCCGAGCTACAGGGGGCCGAGGCTACACCTTC
TRBD1	.	TRBV2	TRBJ2-5	CASSKSGTEQETQYF	TGTGCCAGCAGTAAAAGTGGGACAGAGCAAGAGACCCAGTACTTC